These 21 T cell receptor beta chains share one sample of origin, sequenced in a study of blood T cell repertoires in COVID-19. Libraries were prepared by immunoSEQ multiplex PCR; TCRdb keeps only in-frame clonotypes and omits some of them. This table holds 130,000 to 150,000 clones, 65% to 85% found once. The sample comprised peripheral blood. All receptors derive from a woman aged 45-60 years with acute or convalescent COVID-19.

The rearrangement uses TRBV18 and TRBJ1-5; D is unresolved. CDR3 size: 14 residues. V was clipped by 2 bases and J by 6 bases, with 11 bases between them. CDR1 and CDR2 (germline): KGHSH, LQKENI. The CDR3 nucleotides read TGTGCCAGCTCACCATCGAGGGAAGCTCAGCCCCAGCATTTT. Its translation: CASSPSREAQPQHF.

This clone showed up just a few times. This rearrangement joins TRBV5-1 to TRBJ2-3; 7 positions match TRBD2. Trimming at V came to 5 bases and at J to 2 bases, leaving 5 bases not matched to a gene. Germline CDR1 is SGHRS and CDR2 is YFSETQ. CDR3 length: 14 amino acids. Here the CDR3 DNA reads TGCGCCAGCAGTCCGCTAGCGGACACAGATACGCAGTATTTT. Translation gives CASSPLADTDTQYF. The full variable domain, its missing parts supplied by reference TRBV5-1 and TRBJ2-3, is KAGVTQTPRYLIKTRGQQVTLSCSPISGHRSVSWYQQTPGQGLQFLFEYFSETQRNKGNFPGRFSGRQFSNSRSEMNVSTLELGDSALYLCASSPLADTDTQYFGPGTRLTVL.

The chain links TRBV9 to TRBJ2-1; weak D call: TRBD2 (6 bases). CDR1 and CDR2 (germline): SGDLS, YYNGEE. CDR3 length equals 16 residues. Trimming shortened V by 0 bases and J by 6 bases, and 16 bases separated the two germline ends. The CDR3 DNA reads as TGTGCCAGCAGCGTAGCTGGCCTAGGCGGGGTCAATGAGCAGTTCTTC. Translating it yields CASSVAGLGGVNEQFF.

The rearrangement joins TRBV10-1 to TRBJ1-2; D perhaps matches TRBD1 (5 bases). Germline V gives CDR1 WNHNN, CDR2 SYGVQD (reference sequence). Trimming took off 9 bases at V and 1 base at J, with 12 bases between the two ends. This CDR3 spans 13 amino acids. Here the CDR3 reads CARSGHSNYGYTF. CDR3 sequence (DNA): TGCGCCAGATCCGGACACAGTAACTATGGCTACACCTTC.

The chain's CDR3 is CASKMTGPNEKLFF. The CDR3 nucleotides read TGTGCCAGCAAGATGACAGGGCCTAATGAAAAACTGTTTTTT. This sequence joins TRBV27 and TRBJ1-4, with 7 bases aligning to TRBD1. Losses at the gene ends were 7 bases for V and 3 bases for J; bases not matched to a gene: 5. Germline lookup yields CDR1 MNHEY and CDR2 SMNVEV (reference sequence). This CDR3 region has 14 residues.

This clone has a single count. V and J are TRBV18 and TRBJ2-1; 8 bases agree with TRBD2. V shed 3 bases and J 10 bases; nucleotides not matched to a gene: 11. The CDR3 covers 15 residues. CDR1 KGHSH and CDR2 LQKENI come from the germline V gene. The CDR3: CASSPRAGESGEQFF. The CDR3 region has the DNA TGTGCCAGCTCACCGAGAGCGGGGGAGAGTGGGGAGCAGTTCTTC.

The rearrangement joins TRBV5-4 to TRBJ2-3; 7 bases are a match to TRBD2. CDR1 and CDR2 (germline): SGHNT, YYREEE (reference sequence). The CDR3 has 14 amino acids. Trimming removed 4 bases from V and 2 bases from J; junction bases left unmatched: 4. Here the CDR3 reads CASSPAGNTDTQYF. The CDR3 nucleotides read TGTGCCAGCAGCCCAGCGGGAAACACAGATACGCAGTATTTT.

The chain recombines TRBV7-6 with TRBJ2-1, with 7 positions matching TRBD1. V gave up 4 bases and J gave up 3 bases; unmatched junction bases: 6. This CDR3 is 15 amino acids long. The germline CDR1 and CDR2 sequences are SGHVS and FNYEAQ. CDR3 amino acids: CASSSTGALYNEQFF. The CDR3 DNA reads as TGTGCCAGCAGCTCAACAGGGGCGCTCTACAATGAGCAGTTCTTC.

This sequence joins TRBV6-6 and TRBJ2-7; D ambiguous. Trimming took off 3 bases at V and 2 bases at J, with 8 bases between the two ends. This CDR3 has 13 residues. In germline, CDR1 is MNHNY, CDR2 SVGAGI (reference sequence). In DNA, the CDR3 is TGTGCCAGCAGTTATATGGGCCCCTACGAGCAGTACTTC. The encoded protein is CASSYMGPYEQYF.

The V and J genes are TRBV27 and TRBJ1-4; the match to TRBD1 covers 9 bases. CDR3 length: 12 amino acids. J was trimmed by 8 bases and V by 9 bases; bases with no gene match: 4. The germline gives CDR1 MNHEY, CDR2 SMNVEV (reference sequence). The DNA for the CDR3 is TGTGCCAGTTCCGGGACAGGGGAAAAACTGTTTTTT. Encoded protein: CASSGTGEKLFF.

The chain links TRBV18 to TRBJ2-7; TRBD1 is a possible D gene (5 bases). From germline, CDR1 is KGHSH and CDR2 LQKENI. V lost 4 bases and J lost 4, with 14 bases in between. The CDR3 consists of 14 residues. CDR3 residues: CASSLSRGGYEQYF. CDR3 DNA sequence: TGTGCCAGCTCACTGTCAAGGGGTGGGTACGAGCAGTACTTC.

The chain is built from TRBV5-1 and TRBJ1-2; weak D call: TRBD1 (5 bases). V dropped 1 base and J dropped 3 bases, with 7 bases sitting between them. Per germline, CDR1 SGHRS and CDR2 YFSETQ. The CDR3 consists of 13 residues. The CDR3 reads CASSLRGDYGYTF. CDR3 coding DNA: TGCGCCAGCAGCTTGAGGGGCGACTATGGCTACACCTTC.

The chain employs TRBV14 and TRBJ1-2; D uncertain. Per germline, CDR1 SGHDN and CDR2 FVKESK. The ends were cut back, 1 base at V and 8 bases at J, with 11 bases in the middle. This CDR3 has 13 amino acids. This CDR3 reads CASSQVEVGGYTF. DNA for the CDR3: TGTGCCAGCAGCCAAGTGGAGGTCGGCGGCTACACCTTC.

The DNA for the CDR3 is TGTGCCAGCAGTGTCGACAGGTTAGATGGCTACACCTTC. Encoded protein: CASSVDRLDGYTF. The chain carries TRBV2 and TRBJ1-2; possible D gene TRBD1, 6 bases. Germline V gene data show CDR1 as SNHLY and CDR2 as FYNNEI. This CDR3 is built from 13 residues. Trimming took 4 bases from V and 6 from J, leaving 12 bases between them.

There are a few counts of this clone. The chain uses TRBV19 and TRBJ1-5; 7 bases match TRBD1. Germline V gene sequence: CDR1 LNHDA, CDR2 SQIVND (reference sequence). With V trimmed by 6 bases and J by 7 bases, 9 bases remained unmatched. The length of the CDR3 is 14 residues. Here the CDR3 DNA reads TGTGCCAGTAGCAGCCAGGGGGGAGGACAGCCCCAGCATTTT. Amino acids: CASSSQGGGQPQHF.

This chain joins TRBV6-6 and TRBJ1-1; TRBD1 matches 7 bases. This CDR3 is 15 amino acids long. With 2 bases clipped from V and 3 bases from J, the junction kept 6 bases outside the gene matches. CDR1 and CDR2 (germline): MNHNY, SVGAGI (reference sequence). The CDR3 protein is CASSYGGRGDTEAFF. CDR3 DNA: TGTGCCAGCAGTTACGGGGGCAGGGGGGACACTGAAGCTTTCTTT.

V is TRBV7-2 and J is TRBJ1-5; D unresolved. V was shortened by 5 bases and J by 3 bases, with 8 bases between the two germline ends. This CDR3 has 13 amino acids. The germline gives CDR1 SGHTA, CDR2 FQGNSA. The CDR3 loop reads CASSPGINQPQHF. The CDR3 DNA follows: TGTGCCAGCAGCCCCGGGATCAATCAGCCCCAGCATTTT.

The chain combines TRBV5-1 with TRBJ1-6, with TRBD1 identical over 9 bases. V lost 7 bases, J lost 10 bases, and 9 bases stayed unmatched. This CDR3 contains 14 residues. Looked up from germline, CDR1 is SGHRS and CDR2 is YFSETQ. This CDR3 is CASAPGQGTSPLHF. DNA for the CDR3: TGCGCCAGCGCCCCGGGACAGGGAACGTCACCCCTCCACTTT.

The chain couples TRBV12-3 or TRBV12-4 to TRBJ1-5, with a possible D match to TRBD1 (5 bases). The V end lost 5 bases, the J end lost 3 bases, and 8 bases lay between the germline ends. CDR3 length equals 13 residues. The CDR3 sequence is CASSRGPNQPQHF. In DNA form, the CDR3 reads TGTGCCAGCAGTAGGGGCCCCAATCAGCCCCAGCATTTT.

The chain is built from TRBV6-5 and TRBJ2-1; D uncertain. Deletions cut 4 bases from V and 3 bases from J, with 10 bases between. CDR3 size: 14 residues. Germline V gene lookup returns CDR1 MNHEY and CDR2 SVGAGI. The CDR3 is CASSSRLGYNEQFF. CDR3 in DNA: TGTGCCAGCAGTTCGCGGCTAGGCTACAATGAGCAGTTCTTC.

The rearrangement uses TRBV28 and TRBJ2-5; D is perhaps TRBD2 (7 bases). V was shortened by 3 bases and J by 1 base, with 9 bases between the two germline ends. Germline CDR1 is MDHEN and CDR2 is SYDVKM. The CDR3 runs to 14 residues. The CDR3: CASSLGGAQETQYF. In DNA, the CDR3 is TGTGCCAGCAGTTTGGGGGGGGCCCAAGAGACCCAGTACTTC. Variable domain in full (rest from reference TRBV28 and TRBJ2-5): DVKVTQSSRYLVKRTGEKVFLECVQDMDHENMFWYRQDPGLGLRLIYFSYDVKMKEKGDIPEGYSVSREKKERFSLILESASTNQTSMYLCASSLGGAQETQYFGPGTRLLVL.